This TCR beta chain originates from a study of shared clonotypes between healthy human individuals. Generated by immunoSEQ multiplex PCR, the TCRdb table keeps only in-frame clones and is missing some. This table holds 2.3 million or so clones, approximately 95% found once. Trimming took off 6 bases at V and 4 bases at J, with 16 bases between the two ends. Germline CDR1 is KGHSH and CDR2 is LQKENI. This CDR3 has 15 residues. Study outcomes and limitations: Memory subsets generally showed lower estimated richness than naive subsets.

On this clone itself: The antigen is undetermined.

Sequenced: naive CD4+ T cells from PBMCs. Subset reported: CD45RA+ positively selected. The chain links TRBV18 to TRBJ2-1, with D tentatively TRBD1 or TRBD2 (5 bases each). This receptor was obtained from a man aged 18 to 35 in good health. Some clones in this sample may be carry-over from other donors' samples. CDR3 in amino acids: CASSPTPGAYNEQFF. The CDR3 bases are TGTGCCAGCTCCCCGACTCCCGGGGCTTACAATGAGCAGTTCTTC.